This T cell receptor beta chain was captured in a study of cytomegalovirus exposure and HLA in healthy donors. Study outcomes and limitations: For TCR beta chains, V- and J-gene trimming was later linked to a missense DCLRE1C variant. Earlier analysis yielded a pattern in which most TCR beta V segments were productive about 87% or about 30% of the time.

A multiplex PCR was run with 60 Vbeta primers and 13 Jbeta primers. Authors' analysis steps: Unique TCR beta chains numbered approximately 80 million in a later analysis, with roughly 10 million shared. The data were produced by immunoSEQ multiplex PCR, yet TCRdb's version contains in-frame clones alone and is incomplete. The DNA gave D and trimming, while V, J and clone size come from that table. Here the sample spans 100,000 to 150,000 clones, 80% to 90% being singletons. As for this clone: Antigen unknown.

Trimming took off 0 bases at V and 4 bases at J, with 16 bases between the two ends. The CDR3 loop spans 16 amino acids. Looked up from germline, CDR1 is MNHEY and CDR2 is SVGAGI. Sequencing input: PBMCs. The V and J genes are TRBV6-5 and TRBJ2-7; D unresolved. This receptor was taken from a woman aged 40 to 55 in good health and CMV-seropositive. CDR3 nucleotide sequence: TGTGCCAGCAGTTACTCGAGCGTTGCGGAGTCTTACGAGCAGTACTTC. Translating it yields CASSYSSVAESYEQYF.